A selection of T cell receptor beta chains follows, all from one sample in a study of OX40 agonist ivuxolimab in advanced cancers. Data came from immunoSEQ multiplex PCR; TCRdb stores just in-frame clones and leaves some out. The sample records 50,000 to 75,000 clones, roughly 90% being singletons. Sequenced material: CD4+ or CD8+ T cells sorted from blood, taken in a trial of the OX40 agonist ivuxolimab. All receptors derive from an adult with an advanced solid tumor such as melanoma, head and neck, liver or kidney cancer. Both conserved end residues are part of each CDR3. D genes are given only for firm matches.

d_call,v_call,j_call,cdr3_aa
NA,TRBV4-1,TRBJ2-7,CASSQAATSVYEQYF
NA,TRBV19,TRBJ1-1,CASSSRPPAEAFF
NA,TRBV21-1,TRBJ2-5,CASSGTAKGETQYF
NA,TRBV19,TRBJ1-2,CASSPRGVGYGYTF
NA,TRBV4-1,TRBJ2-4,CASSLSGLAKNIQYF
TRBD1,TRBV19,TRBJ2-7,CASSMDDREEQYF
NA,TRBV5-4,TRBJ2-7,CASSFQGAGYEQYF
NA,TRBV20-1,TRBJ2-5,CSAGGRETQYF
NA,TRBV7-9,TRBJ1-2,CASSLLTDGYTF
NA,TRBV6-5,TRBJ2-7,CASSSRVLYEQYF
NA,TRBV4-1,TRBJ2-2,CASSQDYPMLGELFF